These 18 T cell receptor beta chains were sequenced from one sample in a study of patients and donors after allogeneic stem cell transplantation. MiXCR, applied by TCRdb to the RT-PCR reads, yields one record per CDR3 protein. The table shows around 82,000 distinct CDR3 sequences, with approximately 5.2% occurring only once. Source material: blood, either unsorted or a sorted T cell fraction (not recorded which). All receptors come from a human donor who was either an allogeneic HSCT recipient or a stem cell or donor lymphocyte infusion donor (not recorded which). It is not recorded whose cells these are; they may come from a transplant donor.

Regarding this clonotype: The final CDR3 position lacks the conserved phenylalanine or tryptophan, pointing to a likely read error. V usage is TRBV7-9 and J usage is TRBJ2-6; unclear D gene. CDR1 is SEHNR, CDR2 FQNEAQ, per germline (reference sequence). The CDR3 runs to 15 residues. The V gene lost 5 bases and the J gene lost 0 bases, with 8 bases spanning the gap. CDR3 sequence (DNA): TGTGCCAGCAGCCAACACCCCTCTGGGGCCAACGTCCTGACTTCC. This codes for CASSQHPSGANVLTS.

This clonotype has ten or more counts. The gene calls are TRBV5-1 and TRBJ2-1, with D perhaps matching TRBD2 (6 bases). Germline V CDR1 and CDR2: SGHRS, YFSETQ. This CDR3 comprises 15 residues. The V end was cut by 0 bases, the J end by 7 bases, with 14 bases between. This CDR3 reads CASSLGGARGNEQFF. The CDR3, as DNA: TGCGCCAGCAGCTTGGGAGGGGCGCGGGGAAATGAGCAGTTCTTC.

By proportion, this clonotype is medium-sized. The chain couples TRBV7-9 to TRBJ1-1, with D uncertain. Per germline, CDR1 SEHNR and CDR2 FQNEAQ (reference sequence). V was shortened by 1 base and J by 6 bases, with 6 bases between the two germline ends. The CDR3 extends over 12 amino acids. CDR3 sequence: CASSLGPPEAFF. In DNA form, the CDR3 reads TGTGCCAGCAGCTTAGGCCCCCCTGAAGCTTTCTTT.

This clonotype was seen only a few times. The V call is TRBV5-5, the J call TRBJ2-1; D unresolved. Germline loops: CDR1 SGHKS, CDR2 YYEKEE (reference sequence). V gave up 4 bases and J gave up 10 bases, with 15 bases separating them. The CDR3 is 13 amino acids. CDR3 DNA: TGTGCCAGCAGCGTGGCCTTCGGGCCGGAGCAGTTCTTC. Protein sequence: CASSVAFGPEQFF.

This clonotype was observed many times. This CDR3 is CASSEGREWWAKQYF. The CDR3 DNA reads TGTGCCAGCAGTGAAGGGCGGGAGTGGTGGGCGAAGCAGTACTTC. This sequence joins TRBV2 and TRBJ2-7; 7 nucleotides match TRBD2. Looked up from germline, CDR1 is SNHLY and CDR2 is FYNNEI. This CDR3 has 15 amino acids. V was clipped by 1 base and J by 8 bases; unmatched bases: 11.

This clonotype came up many times. The chain has TRBV9 and TRBJ2-3, with 10 bases fitting TRBD2. This CDR3 region has 19 residues. CDR1 and CDR2 from the germline V gene are SGDLS and YYNGEE. V lost 3 bases to trimming and J lost 2 bases; unmatched junction nucleotides: 15. CDR3 in DNA: TGTGCCAGCAGCGCGCATCAGGGGATCCTAGCGGGGGTCACAGATACGCAGTATTTT. Translated, it gives CASSAHQGILAGVTDTQYF.

The table lists this clonotype with many counts. This sequence joins TRBV3-1 and TRBJ2-1; D call uncertain. CDR3 length: 14 residues. Between the trimmed V and J ends, which lost 4 bases and 5 bases, there was a span of 12 bases. Germline assignment: CDR1 LGHDT and CDR2 YNNKEL (reference sequence). CDR3: CASSPTTTHNEQFF. In nucleotides, the CDR3 is TGTGCCAGCAGCCCAACGACCACACACAATGAGCAGTTCTTC.

This clonotype was recorded at least ten times. This chain joins TRBV7-9 and TRBJ2-3; TRBD1 agrees at 10 bases. V shed 5 bases, J shed 5 bases, and the junction held 7 bases outside the gene matches. This CDR3 has 15 amino acids. CDR1 and CDR2 (germline): SEHNR, FQNEAQ (reference sequence). CDR3 protein: CASSRMTGGRDTQYF. CDR3 DNA: TGTGCCAGCAGCCGTATGACAGGGGGCAGAGATACGCAGTATTTT. Based on the CDR3 plus reference TRBV7-9 and TRBJ2-3, the full variable domain is DTGVSQNPRHKITKRGQNVTFRCDPISEHNRLYWYRQTLGQGPEFLTYFQNEAQLEKSRLLSDRFSAERPKGSFSTLEIQRTEQGDSAMYLCASSRMTGGRDTQYFGPGTRLTVL.

This clonotype was observed a handful of times. V usage is TRBV7-9 and J usage is TRBJ1-1, with TRBD1 identical over 7 bases. Per germline, CDR1 SEHNR and CDR2 FQNEAQ (reference sequence). Losses at the gene ends were 5 bases for V and 1 base for J; bases not matched to a gene: 13. The CDR3 runs to 17 residues. The CDR3 DNA is TGTGCCAGCAGCCGAGGGGGACAGAGCGGATCGAACACTGAAGCTTTCTTT. The encoded protein is CASSRGGQSGSNTEAFF.

The chain is built from TRBV5-1 and TRBJ2-5, with D possibly being TRBD1 (6 bases). Germline values: CDR1 SGHRS, CDR2 YFSETQ. This CDR3 has 16 residues. Deletions cut 3 bases from V and 2 bases from J, with 17 bases between. The CDR3 DNA sequence: TGCGCCAGCAGCTGGGGGTCTGACAGGAATCAAGAGACCCAGTACTTC. Translated, it gives CASSWGSDRNQETQYF.

The table lists this clonotype with many counts. The chain is built from TRBV2 and TRBJ1-5; D unclear. Trimming left V 6 bases short and J 3 bases short, with 12 bases between. This CDR3 spans 14 amino acids. Germline V gives CDR1 SNHLY, CDR2 FYNNEI. The CDR3 DNA sequence: TGTGCCAGCAGAACGTCGAGAGACAATCAGCCCCAGCATTTT. As protein: CASRTSRDNQPQHF.

This clonotype was seen at least ten times. The rearrangement joins TRBV18 to TRBJ1-3; 9 positions agree with TRBD1. After removal of 3 bases from V and 3 bases from J, the junction contained 9 bases not matched to a gene. This CDR3 has 17 amino acids. Germline CDR1 KGHSH, CDR2 LQKENI. The CDR3 loop is CASSPRRTGELGNTIYF. The DNA for the CDR3 is TGTGCCAGCTCACCCCGACGGACAGGGGAGCTTGGAAACACCATATATTTT.

The V and J genes are TRBV20-1 and TRBJ2-7; 11 bases match TRBD2. The CDR3 sequence is 15 residues long. CDR1 DFQATT and CDR2 SNEGSKA come from the germline V gene (reference sequence). V gave up 4 bases and J gave up 4 bases; unmatched junction bases: 9. In nucleotides, the CDR3 is TGCAGTGCTACCTTAGCGGGAGGGCCTTTGTACGAGCAGTACTTC. Translated: CSATLAGGPLYEQYF.

This clonotype has a handful of counts. This chain links TRBV20-1 with TRBJ2-7; D remains unclear. The CDR3 is 12 amino acids. Germline-derived CDR1 and CDR2 are DFQATT and SNEGSKA (reference sequence). V lost 4 bases and J 0 bases, leaving 7 bases between the germline ends. The CDR3 coding sequence is TGCAGTGCTATCGGTAGCTCCTACGAGCAGTACTTC. Residues: CSAIGSSYEQYF.

This clonotype was found many times. V and J are TRBV5-8 and TRBJ2-3, with 10 bases that match TRBD1. Losses at the gene ends were 1 base for V and 9 bases for J; bases not matched to a gene: 8. This CDR3 comprises 15 residues. The germline V gene encodes CDR1 SGHTS and CDR2 YDEGEE. The CDR3 DNA follows: TGTGCCAGCAGCTTGCCTATTGGACAGGGGGGGACGCAGTATTTT. This gives the protein CASSLPIGQGGTQYF.

This clonotype has just a few counts. V and J are TRBV7-9 and TRBJ1-1; D not resolved. The V end lost 1 base, the J end lost 3 bases, and 9 bases lay between the germline ends. There are 14 residues in the CDR3. Germline lookup yields CDR1 SEHNR and CDR2 FQNEAQ (reference sequence). The CDR3 here is CASSLDTADTEAFF. The CDR3, as DNA: TGTGCCAGCAGCTTAGATACCGCGGACACTGAAGCTTTCTTT.

This clonotype has ten or more counts. The gene calls are TRBV10-3 and TRBJ1-6; D perhaps matches TRBD1 (6 bases). The CDR3 runs to 17 residues. Germline CDR1 reads ENHRY; CDR2 reads SYGVKD. Trimming shortened V by 11 bases and J by 4 bases, and 24 bases separated the two germline ends. CDR3 bases: TGTGCCTCCAGCATGGGGGCTATTTACTCATATAATTCACCCCTCCACTTT. Translating it yields CASSMGAIYSYNSPLHF.

This clonotype appeared a few times. This sequence joins TRBV2 and TRBJ2-1; maybe TRBD2 (5 bases). With 4 bases removed from V and 9 bases from J, the gap between germline ends came to 13 bases. Germline CDR1 and CDR2: SNHLY and FYNNEI. The CDR3 extends over 13 amino acids. The chain's CDR3 is CASSAPGSREQFF. DNA of the CDR3: TGTGCCAGCAGTGCTCCGGGGAGCCGTGAGCAGTTCTTC.